The clone carrying this TCR beta chain showed up just a few times. Its antigen is not identified. Trimming shortened V by 6 bases and J by 5 bases, and 14 bases separated the two germline ends. The germline CDR1 and CDR2 sequences are MDHEN and SYDVKM. The CDR3 length is 14 residues. The data originate from a study of cytomegalovirus exposure and HLA in healthy donors. Study-wide background: The 90 to 150 validation repertoires used a platform that matched the one used for the roughly 700 first-cohort repertoires, as a later analysis reported.

The repertoire was sequenced with immunoSEQ multiplex PCR; TCRdb's copy has only in-frame clones and lacks some. This sample yields approximately 260,000 clones, of which around 87% are seen a single time; over 0.95% belongs to the top ten. The study, taken as a whole, reports: A few chains linked to CMV were shown in vitro to be specific for CMV antigens.

The receptor's source is a woman aged 30 to 39 in good health and CMV-seropositive. The sequenced sample was PBMCs. The chain couples TRBV28 to TRBJ2-1, with D possibly TRBD1 on 6 matching bases. The CDR3 protein is CASSERRTDNEQFF. CDR3 bases: TGTGCCAGCAGCGAGAGGAGGACAGACAATGAGCAGTTCTTC.